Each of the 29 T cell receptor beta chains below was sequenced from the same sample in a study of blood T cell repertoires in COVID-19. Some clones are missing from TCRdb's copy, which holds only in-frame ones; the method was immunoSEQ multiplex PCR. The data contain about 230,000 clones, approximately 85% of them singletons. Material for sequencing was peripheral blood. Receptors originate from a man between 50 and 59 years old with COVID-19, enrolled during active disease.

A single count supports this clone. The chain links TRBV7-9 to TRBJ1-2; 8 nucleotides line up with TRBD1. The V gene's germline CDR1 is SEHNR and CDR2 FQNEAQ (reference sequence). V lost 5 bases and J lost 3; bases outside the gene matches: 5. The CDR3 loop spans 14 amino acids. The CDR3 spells CASSPTQGDYGYTF. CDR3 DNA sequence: TGTGCCAGCAGCCCAACACAGGGGGACTATGGCTACACCTTC. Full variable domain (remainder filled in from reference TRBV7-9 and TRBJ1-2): DTGVSQNPRHKITKRGQNVTFRCDPISEHNRLYWYRQTLGQGPEFLTYFQNEAQLEKSRLLSDRFSAERPKGSFSTLEIQRTEQGDSAMYLCASSPTQGDYGYTFGSGTRLTVV.

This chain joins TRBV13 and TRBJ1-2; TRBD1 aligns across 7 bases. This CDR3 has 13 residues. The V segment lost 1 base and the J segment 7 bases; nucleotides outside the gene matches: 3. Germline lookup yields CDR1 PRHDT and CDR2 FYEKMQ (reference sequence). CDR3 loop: CASSLDRGSGYTF. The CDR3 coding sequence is TGTGCCAGCAGCTTAGACAGGGGAAGTGGCTACACCTTC.

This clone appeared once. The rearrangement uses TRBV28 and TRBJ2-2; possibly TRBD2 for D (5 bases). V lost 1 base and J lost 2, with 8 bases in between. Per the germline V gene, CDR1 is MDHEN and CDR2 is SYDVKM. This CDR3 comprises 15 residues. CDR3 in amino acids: CASSLFGVNTGELFF. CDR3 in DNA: TGTGCCAGCAGTTTATTCGGGGTTAACACCGGGGAGCTGTTTTTT.

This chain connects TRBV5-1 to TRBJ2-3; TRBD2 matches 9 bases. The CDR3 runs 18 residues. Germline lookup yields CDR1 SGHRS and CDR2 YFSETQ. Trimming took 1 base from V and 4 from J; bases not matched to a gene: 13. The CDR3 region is CASSLYGARGGSADTQYF. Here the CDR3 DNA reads TGCGCCAGCAGCTTGTACGGGGCGCGGGGGGGCTCGGCAGATACGCAGTATTTT. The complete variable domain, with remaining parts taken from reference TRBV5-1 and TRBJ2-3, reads KAGVTQTPRYLIKTRGQQVTLSCSPISGHRSVSWYQQTPGQGLQFLFEYFSETQRNKGNFPGRFSGRQFSNSRSEMNVSTLELGDSALYLCASSLYGARGGSADTQYFGPGTRLTVL.

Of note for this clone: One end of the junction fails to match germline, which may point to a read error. CDR3 in amino acids: CASSSTLTLGGKTVF. The DNA for the CDR3 is TGTGCCAGCAGTTCTACCCTTACCTTGGGAGGAAAAACTGTTTTT. The chain is built from TRBV27 and TRBJ1-4; D is uncertain. The germline gives CDR1 MNHEY, CDR2 SMNVEV (reference sequence). The CDR3 contains 15 residues.

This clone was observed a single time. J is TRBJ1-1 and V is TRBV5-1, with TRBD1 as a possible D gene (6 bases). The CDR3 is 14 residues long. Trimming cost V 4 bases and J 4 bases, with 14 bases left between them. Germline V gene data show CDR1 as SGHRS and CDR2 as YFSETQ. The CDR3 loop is CASSTFRGGTEAFF. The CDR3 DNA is TGCGCCAGCAGCACCTTCAGGGGTGGCACTGAAGCTTTCTTT. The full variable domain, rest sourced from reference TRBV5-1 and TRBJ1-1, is KAGVTQTPRYLIKTRGQQVTLSCSPISGHRSVSWYQQTPGQGLQFLFEYFSETQRNKGNFPGRFSGRQFSNSRSEMNVSTLELGDSALYLCASSTFRGGTEAFFGQGTRLTVV.

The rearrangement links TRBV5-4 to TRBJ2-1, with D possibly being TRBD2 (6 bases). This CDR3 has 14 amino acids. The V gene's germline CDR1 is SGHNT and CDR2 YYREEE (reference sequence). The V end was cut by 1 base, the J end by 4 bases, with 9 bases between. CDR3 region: CASSLSSGYNEQFF. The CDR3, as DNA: TGTGCCAGCAGCTTGTCCAGCGGGTACAATGAGCAGTTCTTC.

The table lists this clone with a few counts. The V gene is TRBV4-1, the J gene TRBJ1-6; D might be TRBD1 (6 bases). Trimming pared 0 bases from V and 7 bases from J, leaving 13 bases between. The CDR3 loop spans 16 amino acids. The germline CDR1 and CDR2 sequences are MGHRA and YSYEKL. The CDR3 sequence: CASSQEGVRGNSPLHF. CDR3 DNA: TGCGCCAGCAGCCAAGAGGGTGTCAGGGGAAATTCACCCCTCCACTTT.

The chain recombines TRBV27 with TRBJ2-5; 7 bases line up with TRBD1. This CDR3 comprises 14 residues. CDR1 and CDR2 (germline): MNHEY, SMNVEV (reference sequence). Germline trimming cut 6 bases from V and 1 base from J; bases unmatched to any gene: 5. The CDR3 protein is CASSKWTGQETQYF. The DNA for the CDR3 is TGTGCCAGCAGCAAATGGACAGGCCAAGAGACCCAGTACTTC.

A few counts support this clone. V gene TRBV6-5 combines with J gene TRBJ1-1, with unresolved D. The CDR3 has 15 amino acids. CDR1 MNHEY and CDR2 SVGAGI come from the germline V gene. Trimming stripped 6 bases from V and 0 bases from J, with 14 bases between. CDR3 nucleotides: TGTGCCAGCAGGCCTCAACGGGGAATGAACACTGAAGCTTTCTTT. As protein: CASRPQRGMNTEAFF.

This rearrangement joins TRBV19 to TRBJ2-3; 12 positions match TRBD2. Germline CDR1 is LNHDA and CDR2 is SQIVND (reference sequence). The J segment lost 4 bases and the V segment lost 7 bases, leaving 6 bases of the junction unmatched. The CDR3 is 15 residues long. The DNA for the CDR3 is TGTGCCAGTACCAAACTAGCGGGGGGACCAGATACGCAGTATTTT. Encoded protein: CASTKLAGGPDTQYF.

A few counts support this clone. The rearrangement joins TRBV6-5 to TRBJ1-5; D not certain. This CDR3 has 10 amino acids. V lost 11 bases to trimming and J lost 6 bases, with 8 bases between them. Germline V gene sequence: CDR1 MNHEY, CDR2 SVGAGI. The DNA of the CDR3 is TGTGCCCTCGGGTTTCAGCCCCAGCATTTT. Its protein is CALGFQPQHF.

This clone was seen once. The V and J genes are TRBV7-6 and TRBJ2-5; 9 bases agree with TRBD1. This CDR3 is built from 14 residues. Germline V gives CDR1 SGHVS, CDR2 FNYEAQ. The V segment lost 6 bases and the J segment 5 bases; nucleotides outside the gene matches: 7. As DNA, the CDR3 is TGTGCCAGCAGGCGGGACAGGGTCTCGGAGACCCAGTACTTC. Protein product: CASRRDRVSETQYF.

CDR3 in DNA: TGTGCCAGCAGCTTAGAACAGGGCACAGATACGCAGTATTTT. It is translated as CASSLEQGTDTQYF. The rearrangement joins TRBV7-6 to TRBJ2-3; weak D call: TRBD1 (5 bases). This CDR3 comprises 14 residues. Germline V gene data show CDR1 as SGHVS and CDR2 as FNYEAQ. The germline V and J ends were trimmed by 1 base and 1 base, with 6 bases remaining between them.

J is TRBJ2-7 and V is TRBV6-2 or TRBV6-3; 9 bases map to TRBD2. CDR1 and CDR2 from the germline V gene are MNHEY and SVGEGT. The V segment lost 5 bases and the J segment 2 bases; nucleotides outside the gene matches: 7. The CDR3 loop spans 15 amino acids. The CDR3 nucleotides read TGTGCCAGCAGTCTCGTAGCGGGGGCCGCCTACGAGCAGTACTTC. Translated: CASSLVAGAAYEQYF.

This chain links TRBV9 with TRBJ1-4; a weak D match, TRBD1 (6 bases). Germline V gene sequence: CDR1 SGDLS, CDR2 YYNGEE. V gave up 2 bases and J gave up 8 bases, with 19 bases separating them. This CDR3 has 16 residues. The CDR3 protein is CASSVSQGLSEEKLFF. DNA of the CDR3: TGTGCCAGCAGCGTTAGCCAGGGGCTGAGTGAGGAAAAACTGTTTTTT.

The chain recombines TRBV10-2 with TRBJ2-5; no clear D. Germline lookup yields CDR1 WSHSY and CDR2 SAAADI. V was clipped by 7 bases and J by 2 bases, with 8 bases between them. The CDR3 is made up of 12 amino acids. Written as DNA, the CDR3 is TGCGCCAGCAACCGGCGGCAAGAGACCCAGTACTTC. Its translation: CASNRRQETQYF.

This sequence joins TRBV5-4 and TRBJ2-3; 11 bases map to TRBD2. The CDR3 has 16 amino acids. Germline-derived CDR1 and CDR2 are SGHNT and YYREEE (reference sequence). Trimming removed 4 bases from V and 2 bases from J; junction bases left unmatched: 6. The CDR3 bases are TGTGCCAGCAGCGTGGGACTAGCGGCTTTCACAGATACGCAGTATTTT. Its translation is CASSVGLAAFTDTQYF.

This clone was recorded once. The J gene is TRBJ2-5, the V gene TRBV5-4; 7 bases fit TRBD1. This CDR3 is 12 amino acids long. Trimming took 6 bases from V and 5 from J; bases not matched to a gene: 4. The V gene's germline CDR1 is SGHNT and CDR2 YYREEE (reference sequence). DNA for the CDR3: TGTGCCAGCAAACAGGGGTCGGAGACCCAGTACTTC. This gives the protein CASKQGSETQYF.

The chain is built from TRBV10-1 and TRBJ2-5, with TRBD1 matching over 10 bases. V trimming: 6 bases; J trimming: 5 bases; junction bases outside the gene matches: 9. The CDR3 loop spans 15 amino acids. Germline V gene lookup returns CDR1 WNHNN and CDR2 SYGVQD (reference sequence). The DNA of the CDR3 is TGCGCCAGCAGCGATGGACAGGGGGTTGCGGAGACCCAGTACTTC. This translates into CASSDGQGVAETQYF.

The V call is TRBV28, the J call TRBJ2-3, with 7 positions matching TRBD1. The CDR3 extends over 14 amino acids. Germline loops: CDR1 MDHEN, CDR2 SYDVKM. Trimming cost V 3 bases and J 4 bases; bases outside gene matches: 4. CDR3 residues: CASSLQGVADTQYF. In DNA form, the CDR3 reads TGTGCCAGCAGTTTGCAGGGGGTAGCAGATACGCAGTATTTT.

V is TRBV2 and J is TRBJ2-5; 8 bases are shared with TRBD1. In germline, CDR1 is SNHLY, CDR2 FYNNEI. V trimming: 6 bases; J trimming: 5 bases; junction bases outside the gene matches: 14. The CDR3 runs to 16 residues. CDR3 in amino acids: CASRRQGNSFGETQYF. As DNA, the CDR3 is TGTGCCAGCAGGCGACAGGGGAATTCGTTTGGGGAGACCCAGTACTTC.

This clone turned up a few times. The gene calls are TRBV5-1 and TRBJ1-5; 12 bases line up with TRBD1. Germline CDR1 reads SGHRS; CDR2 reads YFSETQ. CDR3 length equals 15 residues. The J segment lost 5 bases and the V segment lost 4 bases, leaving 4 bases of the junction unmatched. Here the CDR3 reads CASSTGTGGYQPQHF. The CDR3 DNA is TGCGCCAGCAGCACTGGGACAGGGGGCTATCAGCCCCAGCATTTT.

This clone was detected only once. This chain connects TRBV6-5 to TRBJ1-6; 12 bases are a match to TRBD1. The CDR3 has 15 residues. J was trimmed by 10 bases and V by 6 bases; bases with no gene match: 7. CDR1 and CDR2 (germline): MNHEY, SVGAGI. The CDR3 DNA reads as TGTGCCAGCAGGCAAGCCGGGACAGGGGGCTCACCCCTCCACTTT. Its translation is CASRQAGTGGSPLHF.

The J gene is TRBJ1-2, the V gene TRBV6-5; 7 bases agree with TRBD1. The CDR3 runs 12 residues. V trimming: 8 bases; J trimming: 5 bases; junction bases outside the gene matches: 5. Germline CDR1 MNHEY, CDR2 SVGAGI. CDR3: CASFETGYGYTF. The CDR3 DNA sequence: TGTGCCAGCTTTGAGACAGGGTATGGCTACACCTTC.

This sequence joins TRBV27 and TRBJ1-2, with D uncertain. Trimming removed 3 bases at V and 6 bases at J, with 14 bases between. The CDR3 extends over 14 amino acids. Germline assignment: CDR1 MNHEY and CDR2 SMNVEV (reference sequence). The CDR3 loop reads CASSFEGAANGYTF. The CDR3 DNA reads TGTGCCAGCAGTTTTGAGGGCGCCGCTAATGGCTACACCTTC.

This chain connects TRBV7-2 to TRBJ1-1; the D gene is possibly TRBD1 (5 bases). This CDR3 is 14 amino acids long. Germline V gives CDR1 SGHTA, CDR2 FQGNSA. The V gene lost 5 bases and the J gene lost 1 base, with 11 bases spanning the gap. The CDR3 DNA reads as TGTGCCAGCAGCACACAGGTGGAGAACACTGAAGCTTTCTTT. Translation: CASSTQVENTEAFF. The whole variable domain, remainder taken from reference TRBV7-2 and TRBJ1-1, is GAGVSQSPSNKVTEKGKDVELRCDPISGHTALYWYRQSLGQGLEFLIYFQGNSAPDKSGLPSDRFSAERTGGSVSTLTIQRTQQEDSAVYLCASSTQVENTEAFFGQGTRLTVV.

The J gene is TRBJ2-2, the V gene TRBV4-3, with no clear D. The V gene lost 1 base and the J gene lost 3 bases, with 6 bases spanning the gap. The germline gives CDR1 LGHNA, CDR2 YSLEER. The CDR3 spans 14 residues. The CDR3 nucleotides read TGCGCCAGCAGCCAAGGGGCCTACACCGGGGAGCTGTTTTTT. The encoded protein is CASSQGAYTGELFF.

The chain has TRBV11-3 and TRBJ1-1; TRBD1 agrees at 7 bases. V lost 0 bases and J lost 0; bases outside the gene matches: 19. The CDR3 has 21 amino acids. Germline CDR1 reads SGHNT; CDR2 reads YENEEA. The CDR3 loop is CASSLDIIPGQSSFMNTEAFF. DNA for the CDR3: TGTGCCAGCAGCTTAGATATTATACCGGGACAGAGTTCGTTCATGAACACTGAAGCTTTCTTT.